This T cell receptor beta chain was documented in a study of CD8 T cells in ankylosing spondylitis. TCRdb called the 5' RACE reads again in MiXCR, with one record for every CDR3 protein. The sample lists a few hundred thousand distinct CDR3 sequences, roughly 8% occurring once. Study-level points and caveats: Roughly 8 highly homologous variants made up a TCR beta motif, and this motif appeared characteristic of ankylosing spondylitis blood.

The CDR3 extends over 11 amino acids. Germline loops: CDR1 SQVTM, CDR2 ANQGSEA. Trimming took off 7 bases at V and 3 bases at J, with 8 bases between the two ends. There are many counts of this clonotype. The antigen is not known. The receptor was derived from a male donor with ankylosing spondylitis. The chain is built from TRBV29-1 and TRBJ2-3, with a weak D call TRBD1 (5 bases). Material for sequencing was blood, either unsorted or a sorted T cell fraction (not recorded which). CDR3 in DNA: TGCAGCGGGTACAGGACAGATACGCAGTATTTT. The encoded protein is CSGYRTDTQYF.